This T cell receptor beta chain was captured in a study of OX40 agonist ivuxolimab in advanced cancers. Study-wide background: Patients were roughly 81% male with ages roughly 20 to 80, mean 60.

Note on this clone: Its antigen is undetermined.

Study-wide results and caveats: Partial responders at 0.1-3.0 mg/kg had among the lowest clonal expansion.

Trimming removed 7 bases at V and 2 bases at J, with 8 bases between. The CDR3 runs to 12 residues. Germline V gives CDR1 MNHEY, CDR2 SVGAGI. Any history of autoimmune disease or systemic immunosuppression disqualified patients. Sampling times: baseline, cycle 4 day 1, cycle 7 day 1. Sequencing used immunoSEQ multiplex PCR; TCRdb keeps in-frame clones, though not all of them. The repertoire has over 25,000 clones, roughly 87% of them found once; the top ten carry roughly 50%. This chain connects TRBV6-5 to TRBJ1-1; D might be TRBD1 (5 bases). The sequence came from an adult with an advanced solid tumor such as melanoma, head and neck, liver or kidney cancer. The sequencing used CD4+ or CD8+ T cells sorted from blood, collected in a trial of the OX40 agonist ivuxolimab. CDR3 coding DNA: TGTGCCAGCACTGGGGCTAACACTGAAGCTTTCTTT. Translating it yields CASTGANTEAFF.